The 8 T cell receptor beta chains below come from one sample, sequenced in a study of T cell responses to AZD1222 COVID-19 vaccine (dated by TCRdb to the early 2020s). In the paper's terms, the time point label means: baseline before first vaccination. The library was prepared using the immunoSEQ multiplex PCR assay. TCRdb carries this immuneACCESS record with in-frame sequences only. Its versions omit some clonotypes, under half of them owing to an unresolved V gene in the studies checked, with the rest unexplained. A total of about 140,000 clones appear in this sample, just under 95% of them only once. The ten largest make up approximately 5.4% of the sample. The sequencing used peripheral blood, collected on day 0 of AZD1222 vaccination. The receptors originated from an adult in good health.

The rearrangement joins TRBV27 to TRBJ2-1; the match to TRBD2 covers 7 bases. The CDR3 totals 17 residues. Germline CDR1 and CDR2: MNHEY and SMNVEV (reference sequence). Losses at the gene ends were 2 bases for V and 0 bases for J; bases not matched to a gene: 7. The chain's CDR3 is CASSLNPSGTSYNEQFF. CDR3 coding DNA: TGTGCCAGCAGTTTAAACCCTAGCGGAACCTCCTACAATGAGCAGTTCTTC.

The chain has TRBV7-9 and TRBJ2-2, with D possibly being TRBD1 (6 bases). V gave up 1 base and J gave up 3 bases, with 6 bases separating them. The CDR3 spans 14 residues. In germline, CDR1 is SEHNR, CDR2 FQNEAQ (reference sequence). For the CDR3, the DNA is TGTGCCAGCAGCTTAGACAGGGACACCGGGGAGCTGTTTTTT. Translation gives CASSLDRDTGELFF.

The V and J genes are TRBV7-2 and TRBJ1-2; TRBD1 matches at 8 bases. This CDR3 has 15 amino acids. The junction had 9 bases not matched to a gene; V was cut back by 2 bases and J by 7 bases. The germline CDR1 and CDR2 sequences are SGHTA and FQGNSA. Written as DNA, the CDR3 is TGTGCCAGCAGCTTATGGCAGGGGGCTTTTAGTGGCTACACCTTC. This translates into CASSLWQGAFSGYTF.

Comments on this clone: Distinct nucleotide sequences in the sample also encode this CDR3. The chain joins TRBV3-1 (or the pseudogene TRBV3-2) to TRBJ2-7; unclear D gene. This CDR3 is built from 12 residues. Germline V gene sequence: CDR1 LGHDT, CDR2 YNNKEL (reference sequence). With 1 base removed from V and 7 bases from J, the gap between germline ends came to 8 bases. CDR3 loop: CASSQGPSEQYF. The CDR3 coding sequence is TGTGCCAGCAGCCAAGGCCCCTCGGAGCAGTACTTC.

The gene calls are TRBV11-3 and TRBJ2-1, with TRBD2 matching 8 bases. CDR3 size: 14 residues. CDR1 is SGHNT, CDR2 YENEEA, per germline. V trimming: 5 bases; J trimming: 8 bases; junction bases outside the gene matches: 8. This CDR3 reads CASSAGRASDEQFF. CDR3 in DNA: TGTGCCAGCAGCGCCGGGAGGGCCTCGGATGAGCAGTTCTTC.

Here the CDR3 reads CASSHVPGNTIYF. CDR3 coding DNA: TGTGCCAGCAGCCACGTTCCGGGAAACACCATATATTTT. The chain links TRBV3-1 (or the pseudogene TRBV3-2) to TRBJ1-3; no clear D gene. The CDR3 runs 13 residues. Germline V gives CDR1 LGHDT, CDR2 YNNKEL (reference sequence). V lost 3 bases and J 4 bases, leaving 7 bases between the germline ends.

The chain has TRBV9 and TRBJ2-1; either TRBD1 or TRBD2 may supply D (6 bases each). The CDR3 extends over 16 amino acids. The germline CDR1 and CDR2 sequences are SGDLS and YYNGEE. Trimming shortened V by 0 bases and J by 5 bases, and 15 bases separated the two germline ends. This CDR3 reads CASSVDWRGQHNEQFF. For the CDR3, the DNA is TGTGCCAGCAGCGTAGATTGGAGGGGACAACACAATGAGCAGTTCTTC.

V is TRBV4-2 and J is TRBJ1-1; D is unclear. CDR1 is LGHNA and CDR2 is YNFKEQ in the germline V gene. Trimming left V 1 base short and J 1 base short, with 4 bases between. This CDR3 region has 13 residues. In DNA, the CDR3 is TGTGCCAGCAGCCAAGGACAGAACACTGAAGCTTTCTTT. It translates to CASSQGQNTEAFF.